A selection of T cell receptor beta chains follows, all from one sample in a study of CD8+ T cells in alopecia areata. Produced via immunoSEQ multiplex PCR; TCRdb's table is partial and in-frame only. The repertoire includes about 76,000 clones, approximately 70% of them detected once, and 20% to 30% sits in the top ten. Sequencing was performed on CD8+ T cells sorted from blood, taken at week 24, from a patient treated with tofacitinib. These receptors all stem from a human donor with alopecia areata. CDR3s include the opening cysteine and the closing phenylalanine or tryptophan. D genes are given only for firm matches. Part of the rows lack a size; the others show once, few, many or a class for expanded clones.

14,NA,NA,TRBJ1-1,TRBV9,TGTGCCAGCACCCTGAAGTACAAAAACACTGAAGCTTTCTTT,CASTLKYKNTEAFF
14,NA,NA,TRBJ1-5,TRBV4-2,TGTGCCAGCAGCCAAGAAGGATGGAATCAGCCCCAGCATTTT,CASSQEGWNQPQHF
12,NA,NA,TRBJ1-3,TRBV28,TGTGCCAGCAGGGCTACTGGAAACACCATATATTTT,CASRATGNTIYF
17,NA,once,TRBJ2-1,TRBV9,TGTGCCAGCAGCTCCCAGAGGGGTATTGGGACCTACAATGAGCAGTTCTTC,CASSSQRGIGTYNEQFF
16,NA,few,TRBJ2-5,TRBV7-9,TGTGCCAGCAGCTTAGAGCGGAGGGACCCAGAAGAGACCCAGTACTTC,CASSLERRDPEETQYF
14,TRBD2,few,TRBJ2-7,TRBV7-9,TGTGCCAGCAGCTCGTGGCGGGGGAGCTTCGAGCAGTACTTC,CASSSWRGSFEQYF
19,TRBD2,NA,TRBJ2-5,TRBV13,TGTGCCAGCAGCCAAAGTCAAACTGGACTAGCGGGGGAGGAGGAGACCCAGTACTTC,CASSQSQTGLAGEEETQYF
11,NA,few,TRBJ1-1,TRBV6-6,TGTGCCAGCAGTAAGGACAATGAAGCTTTCTTT,CASSKDNEAFF
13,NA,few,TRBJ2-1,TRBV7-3,TGTGCCAGCAGCCAAGGGGGGCTCTATGAGCAGTTCTTC,CASSQGGLYEQFF
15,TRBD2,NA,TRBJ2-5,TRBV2,TGTGCCAGCAGTGATGGGACTAGCGGAGGAGAGACCCAGTACTTC,CASSDGTSGGETQYF
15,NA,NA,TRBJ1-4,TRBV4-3,TGCGCCAGCAGCCAAGAGGTACAGGGAGGTGAAAAACTGTTTTTT,CASSQEVQGGEKLFF
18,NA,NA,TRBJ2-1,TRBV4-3,TGCGCCAGCAGCCAAGAAACGACTTATTCGGATGCGAACAATGAGCAGTTCTTC,CASSQETTYSDANNEQFF
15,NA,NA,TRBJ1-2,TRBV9,TGTGCCAGCAGCGTAGCCGGGGGACCCCACTATGGCTACACCTTC,CASSVAGGPHYGYTF
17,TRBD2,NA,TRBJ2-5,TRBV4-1,TGCGCCAGCAGGAGTGGACTAGCGGGGGGTATCCAAGAGACCCAGTACTTC,CASRSGLAGGIQETQYF
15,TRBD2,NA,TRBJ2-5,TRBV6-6,TGTGCCAGCAGTTTAACTAGCGGAAACCAAGAGACCCAGTACTTC,CASSLTSGNQETQYF
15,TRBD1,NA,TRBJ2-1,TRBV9,TGTGCCAGCAGCGCCGGACAGGGGGCCCGCGATGAGCAGTTCTTC,CASSAGQGARDEQFF
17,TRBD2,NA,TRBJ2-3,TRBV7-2,TGTGCCAGCAGCTTTGGCCTAGCGGGGGGCACCACAGATACGCAGTATTTT,CASSFGLAGGTTDTQYF
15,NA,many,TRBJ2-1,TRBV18,TGTGCCAGCTCGACGACAGGAGCCTCCTACAATGAGCAGTTCTTC,CASSTTGASYNEQFF
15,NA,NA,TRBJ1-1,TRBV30,TGTGCCTGGGATACCGGGACGGGAATGAACACTGAAGCTTTCTTT,CAWDTGTGMNTEAFF
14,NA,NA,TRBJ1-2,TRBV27,TGTGCCAGCAGTTTAGGTATTGGAGTTTATGGCTACACCTTC,CASSLGIGVYGYTF
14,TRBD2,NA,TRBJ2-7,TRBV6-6,TGTGCCAGCAGTGTAGCGGGAGCGGCCTACGAGCAGTACTTC,CASSVAGAAYEQYF
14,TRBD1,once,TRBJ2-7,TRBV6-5,TGTGCCAGCAGTAACGACAGGGGCTCCTACGAGCAGTACTTC,CASSNDRGSYEQYF
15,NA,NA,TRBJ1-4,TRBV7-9,TGTGCCAGCACCGCCGCCTTGGGGGAGGACGAAAAACTGTTTTTT,CASTAALGEDEKLFF
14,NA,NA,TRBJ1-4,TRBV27,TGTGCCAGCAGTTTCGGGACACCCGGCGGAAAACTGTTTTTT,CASSFGTPGGKLFF
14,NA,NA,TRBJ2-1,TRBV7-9,TGTGCCAGCAGCTCAACAGGTTCCTACAATGAGCAGTTCTTC,CASSSTGSYNEQFF
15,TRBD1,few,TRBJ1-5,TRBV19,TGTGCCAGTAGTATGGACAGGGCGGGCAATCAGCCCCAGCATTTT,CASSMDRAGNQPQHF
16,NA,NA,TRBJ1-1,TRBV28,TGTGCCAGCAGCCGCCCTCCGGGACAAGGGAACACTGAAGCTTTCTTT,CASSRPPGQGNTEAFF
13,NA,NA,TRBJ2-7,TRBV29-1,TGCAGCGTTGAAGAGACAGATTCCTACGAGCAGTACTTC,CSVEETDSYEQYF
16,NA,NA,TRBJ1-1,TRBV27,TGTGCCAGCAGTCCCTACCCTCAGGGCCTGAACACTGAAGCTTTCTTT,CASSPYPQGLNTEAFF
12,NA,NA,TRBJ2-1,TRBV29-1,TGCAGCGTTGTGGGATCTCACAATGAGCAGTTCTTC,CSVVGSHNEQFF
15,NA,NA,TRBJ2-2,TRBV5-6,TGTGCCAGCAGCAGCACCGGGGCGTTCACCGGGGAGCTGTTTTTT,CASSSTGAFTGELFF
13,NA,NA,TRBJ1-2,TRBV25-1,TGTGCCAGCAGTGAATGGACGAACTATGGCTACACCTTC,CASSEWTNYGYTF
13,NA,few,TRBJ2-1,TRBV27,TGTGCCAGCAGTTTAGGGGGCTACAATGAGCAGTTCTTC,CASSLGGYNEQFF
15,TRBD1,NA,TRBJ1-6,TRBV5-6,TGTGCCAGCGGCTTGGGGGGACAGCTAAATTCACCCCTCCACTTT,CASGLGGQLNSPLHF
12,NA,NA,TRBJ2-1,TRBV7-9,TGTGCCAGCAGCTTAAGGCCCAATGAGCAGTTCTTC,CASSLRPNEQFF
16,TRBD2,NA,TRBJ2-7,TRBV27,TGTGCCAGCAGTTTAGGTGGTAGCGGGAGCGTCTACGAGCAGTACTTC,CASSLGGSGSVYEQYF
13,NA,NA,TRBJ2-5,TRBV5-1,TGCGCCAGCAGCTTGTCTTTGCAAGAGACCCAGTACTTC,CASSLSLQETQYF
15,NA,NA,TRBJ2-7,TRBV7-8,TGTGCCAGCAGCTTATCCGGGACTTCCTTCTACGAGCAGTACTTC,CASSLSGTSFYEQYF
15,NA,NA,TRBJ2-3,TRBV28,TGTGCCAGCAGTTTCTGGAGGGAAGCCACAGATACGCAGTATTTT,CASSFWREATDTQYF
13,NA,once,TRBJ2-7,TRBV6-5,TGTGCCAGCAGTTTCGGAGCACAGGACGAGCAGTACTTC,CASSFGAQDEQYF
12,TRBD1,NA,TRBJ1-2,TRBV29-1,TGCAGCGGGACGACAGGGGGGTTTGGCTACACCTTC,CSGTTGGFGYTF
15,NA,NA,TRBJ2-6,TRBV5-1,TGCGCCAGCAGCGCGGGACAGTCCGGGGCCAACGTCCTGACTTTC,CASSAGQSGANVLTF
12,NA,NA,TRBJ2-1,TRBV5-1,TGCGCCAGCAGCTGGGGGGCGGATGAGCAGTTCTTC,CASSWGADEQFF
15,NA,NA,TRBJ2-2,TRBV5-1,TGCGCCAGCAGCACTCGGGCCATCTACACCGGGGAGCTGTTTTTT,CASSTRAIYTGELFF
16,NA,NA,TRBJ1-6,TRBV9,TGTGCCAGCAGCCTCGAGGGACTCCCGGGCTATTCACCCCTCCACTTT,CASSLEGLPGYSPLHF
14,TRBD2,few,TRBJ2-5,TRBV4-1,TGCGCCAGCAGCCAAGAGGGGGGGGAAGAGACCCAGTACTTC,CASSQEGGEETQYF
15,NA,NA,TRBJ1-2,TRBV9,TGTGCCAGCAGCGTAGCGATACGCGCAGGGAGCGGCTACACCTTC,CASSVAIRAGSGYTF
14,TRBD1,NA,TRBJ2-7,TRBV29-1,TGCAGCGTTGCGGACAGGGGTGGGTCCTACGAGCAGTACTTC,CSVADRGGSYEQYF
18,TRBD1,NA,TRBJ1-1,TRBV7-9,TGTGCCAGCAGCTTATCGACGGGACAGGCCACATTGAACACTGAAGCTTTCTTT,CASSLSTGQATLNTEAFF
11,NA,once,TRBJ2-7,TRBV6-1,TGTGCCAGCAGTGGGGCCTACGAGCAGTACTTC,CASSGAYEQYF
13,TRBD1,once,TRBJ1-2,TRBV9,TGTGCCAGCAGCTCCGACAGGGGTGGTGGCTACACCTTC,CASSSDRGGGYTF
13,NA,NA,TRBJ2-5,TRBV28,TGTGCCAGCAGTCCCACGGGTCAAGAGACCCAGTACTTC,CASSPTGQETQYF
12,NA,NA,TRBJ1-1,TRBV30,TGTGCCTGGACCTATACGGGGGCAGCAGCTTTCTTT,CAWTYTGAAAFF
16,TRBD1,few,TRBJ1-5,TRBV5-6,TGTGCCAGCAGCTTGGGCGCCGGGACAGCAAATCAGCCCCAGCATTTT,CASSLGAGTANQPQHF